This T cell receptor beta chain appears in the sequencing data of a study of shared clonotypes between healthy human individuals. Study findings and constraints: Across a handful of donors, naive CD4 shared roughly 5%, naive CD8 around 3.5%, memory CD4 about 2.5%, memory CD8 0.4%. Read depth was anticipated to influence clonotype sharing among donors.

V shed 5 bases and J 2 bases; nucleotides not matched to a gene: 3. Germline V gene sequence: CDR1 SNHLY, CDR2 FYNNEI. The CDR3 length is 15 residues. In regard to this clone: Its matching antigen is unknown.

Generated by immunoSEQ multiplex PCR, the TCRdb table keeps only in-frame clones and is missing some. The sample consists of about 2 million clones, 95% of them appearing once. Specimen: naive CD4+ T cells sorted from blood. Noted subset: CD45RA+ positively selected. The J gene is TRBJ2-3, the V gene TRBV2, with TRBD2 matching over 11 bases. The clonotype comes from a man between 18 and 35 years old in good health. In DNA, the CDR3 is TGTGCCAGCAGTAGACTAGCGGGGAACACAGATACGCAGTATTTT. Translation gives CASSRLAGNTDTQYF.